The 32 T cell receptor beta chains listed next were all sequenced from one sample in a study of cytomegalovirus exposure and HLA in healthy donors. With 60 Vbeta and 13 Jbeta primers, the PCR was carried out. TCRdb keeps only in-frame clones here, not all; method: immunoSEQ multiplex PCR. Of 90,000 to 120,000 clones in the sample, around 73% were seen once. Sample: PBMCs. Receptors originate from a man aged 25-45 years in good health and CMV-seronegative.

This clone was recorded a few times. The gene calls are TRBV6-1 and TRBJ1-6; D is undetermined. Germline CDR1 is MNHNS and CDR2 is SASEGT. The CDR3 has 12 amino acids. The V and J ends lost 5 bases and 7 bases respectively, with 6 bases between them. CDR3 coding DNA: TGTGCCAGCAGTCCTAGCAATTCACCCCTCCACTTT. Protein product: CASSPSNSPLHF.

CDR3 DNA sequence: TGTGCCAGCAGTTACCCGACAGGGGCCTACGAGCAGTACTTC. Protein product: CASSYPTGAYEQYF. The V gene is TRBV6-6, the J gene TRBJ2-7; 8 nucleotides align to TRBD1. Germline V gene data show CDR1 as MNHNY and CDR2 as SVGAGI (reference sequence). The CDR3 loop spans 14 amino acids. V lost 2 bases and J lost 2; bases outside the gene matches: 2.

The chain joins TRBV7-6 to TRBJ2-1, with a possible D match to TRBD2 (6 bases). CDR3 length equals 15 residues. The germline CDR1 and CDR2 sequences are SGHVS and FNYEAQ. V lost 1 base and J 4 bases, leaving 11 bases between the germline ends. For the CDR3, the DNA is TGTGCCAGCAGCTTAGGGTTAGCGGAATACAATGAGCAGTTCTTC. Its protein product is CASSLGLAEYNEQFF.

The chain recombines TRBV19 with TRBJ2-7; the match to TRBD1 covers 7 bases. Per germline, CDR1 LNHDA and CDR2 SQIVND (reference sequence). This CDR3 region has 11 residues. This CDR3 reads CASAGGYEQYF. For the CDR3, the DNA is TGTGCATCGGCAGGGGGCTACGAGCAGTACTTC.

This chain links TRBV5-1 with TRBJ1-2; a weak D match, TRBD1 (5 bases). This CDR3 region has 15 residues. CDR1 SGHRS and CDR2 YFSETQ come from the germline V gene. The ends were cut back, 4 bases at V and 4 bases at J, with 17 bases in the middle. CDR3 residues: CASSAGDEFSYGYTF. CDR3 nucleotide sequence: TGCGCCAGCAGCGCGGGGGATGAATTTTCCTATGGCTACACCTTC. The whole variable domain, remainder taken from reference TRBV5-1 and TRBJ1-2, is KAGVTQTPRYLIKTRGQQVTLSCSPISGHRSVSWYQQTPGQGLQFLFEYFSETQRNKGNFPGRFSGRQFSNSRSEMNVSTLELGDSALYLCASSAGDEFSYGYTFGSGTRLTVV.

The rearrangement links TRBV19 to TRBJ1-3; 7 bases line up with TRBD1. From germline, CDR1 is LNHDA and CDR2 SQIVND (reference sequence). This CDR3 has 15 amino acids. The junction had 10 bases not matched to a gene; V was cut back by 9 bases and J by 2 bases. In nucleotides, the CDR3 is TGTGCCAGCAACGTTGGGACAGCCACTGGAAACACCATATATTTT. It codes for CASNVGTATGNTIYF.

This clone was counted only a few times. The chain carries TRBV11-2 and TRBJ2-7; tentatively, D is TRBD2 (6 bases). CDR1 SGHAT and CDR2 FQNNGV come from the germline V gene. CDR3 size: 15 residues. V lost 0 bases and J 2 bases, leaving 11 bases between the germline ends. DNA of the CDR3: TGTGCCAGCAGCTTAGAACGAACGGGGGCCTACGAGCAGTACTTC. Its translation: CASSLERTGAYEQYF.

The chain recombines TRBV27 with TRBJ2-7, with D tentatively TRBD2 (5 bases). V shed 5 bases and J shed 3 bases, with 17 bases lying between them. Germline CDR1 reads MNHEY; CDR2 reads SMNVEV (reference sequence). This CDR3 contains 15 residues. CDR3 loop: CASSTRLAPIYEQYF. CDR3 DNA: TGTGCCAGCAGTACAAGGCTAGCACCTATCTACGAGCAGTACTTC.

The genes are TRBV6-1 and TRBJ2-5; TRBD2 matches at 10 bases. The CDR3 runs to 14 residues. CDR1 and CDR2 from the germline V gene are MNHNS and SASEGT. With V trimmed by 1 base and J by 12 bases, 8 bases remained unmatched. DNA of the CDR3: TGTGCCAGCAGTGAAGGGCTAGCGGGGGTATCGGAGTACTTC. This sequence encodes CASSEGLAGVSEYF.

This clone has just one count. The chain joins TRBV7-6 to TRBJ2-3; 10 bases map to TRBD2. The CDR3 length is 17 residues. J was trimmed by 6 bases and V by 3 bases; bases with no gene match: 12. CDR1 is SGHVS, CDR2 FNYEAQ, per germline. The CDR3 nucleotides are TGTGCCAGCAGCTTCCCAGCGGGGGGGCCTGAGGTGGATACGCAGTATTTT. Translation: CASSFPAGGPEVDTQYF.

V usage is TRBV6-6 and J usage is TRBJ2-5, with a tentative D call TRBD2 (6 bases). The DNA end lines up better with TRBJ2-7; the J call may be wrong. From germline, CDR1 is MNHNY and CDR2 SVGAGI (reference sequence). The CDR3 sequence is 13 residues long. The CDR3 sequence is CASNPSATYEQYF. The CDR3 nucleotides are TGTGCCAGCAACCCTAGCGCTACCTACGAGCAGTACTTC.

The chain couples TRBV5-1 to TRBJ1-2, with 9 positions matching TRBD1. V lost 4 bases, J lost 10 bases, and 11 bases stayed unmatched. CDR1 SGHRS and CDR2 YFSETQ come from the germline V gene. The CDR3 has 14 amino acids. The CDR3 sequence is CASSRGTGLRDYTF. CDR3 in DNA: TGCGCCAGCAGCCGTGGGACAGGGCTCCGAGACTACACCTTC. The variable domain in full, completed from reference TRBV5-1 and TRBJ1-2, reads KAGVTQTPRYLIKTRGQQVTLSCSPISGHRSVSWYQQTPGQGLQFLFEYFSETQRNKGNFPGRFSGRQFSNSRSEMNVSTLELGDSALYLCASSRGTGLRDYTFGSGTRLTVV.

V and J are TRBV7-9 and TRBJ2-5; TRBD1 might be the D (5 bases). The germline V gene has CDR1 SEHNR and CDR2 FQNEAQ (reference sequence). There are 14 residues in the CDR3. V was shortened by 4 bases and J by 0 bases, with 9 bases between the two germline ends. CDR3 bases: TGTGCCAGCAGCTCACAGACAGACCAAGAGACCCAGTACTTC. Translating it yields CASSSQTDQETQYF.

The gene calls are TRBV6-5 and TRBJ1-6, with 8 bases aligning to TRBD1. The J segment lost 9 bases and the V segment lost 0 bases, leaving 4 bases of the junction unmatched. The CDR3 extends over 15 amino acids. Per the germline V gene, CDR1 is MNHEY and CDR2 is SVGAGI. CDR3 nucleotides: TGTGCCAGCAGTTACTCAGGACAGGGCGGTTCACCCCTCCACTTT. Translated: CASSYSGQGGSPLHF.

The J gene is TRBJ2-1, the V gene TRBV7-9, with TRBD1 matching 7 bases. Trimming took 4 bases from V and 0 from J; bases not matched to a gene: 12. The CDR3 has 18 residues. CDR1 and CDR2 from the germline V gene are SEHNR and FQNEAQ (reference sequence). The CDR3 reads CASSSPGRGQGSYNEQFF. CDR3 bases: TGTGCCAGCAGCTCCCCGGGTAGGGGGCAAGGCTCCTACAATGAGCAGTTCTTC.

This clone was detected a few times. The chain joins TRBV5-1 to TRBJ1-3; no definite D call. Trimming took off 0 bases at V and 8 bases at J, with 9 bases between the two ends. Germline CDR1 and CDR2: SGHRS and YFSETQ. The CDR3 consists of 13 residues. The CDR3 spells CASSLGGPDTIYF. The CDR3 DNA reads TGCGCCAGCAGCTTGGGAGGGCCAGACACCATATATTTT.

The rearrangement joins TRBV5-1 to TRBJ2-2, with D possibly TRBD1 on 5 matching bases. The ends were cut back, 3 bases at V and 0 bases at J, with 9 bases in the middle. The CDR3 is 15 amino acids. Germline lookup yields CDR1 SGHRS and CDR2 YFSETQ. The CDR3 spells CASSSRDTNTGELFF. CDR3 nucleotide sequence: TGCGCCAGCAGCTCCAGGGATACGAACACCGGGGAGCTGTTTTTT. Supplemented by reference TRBV5-1 and TRBJ2-2, the full variable domain reads KAGVTQTPRYLIKTRGQQVTLSCSPISGHRSVSWYQQTPGQGLQFLFEYFSETQRNKGNFPGRFSGRQFSNSRSEMNVSTLELGDSALYLCASSSRDTNTGELFFGEGSRLTVL.

The rearrangement links TRBV6-1 to TRBJ1-6; TRBD1 agrees at 9 bases. Germline CDR1 and CDR2: MNHNS and SASEGT. The CDR3 runs 22 residues. Germline trimming cut 0 bases from V and 0 bases from J; bases unmatched to any gene: 15. CDR3 loop: CASSEAAGQGWIKSSYNSPLHF. CDR3 DNA: TGTGCCAGCAGTGAAGCGGCCGGACAGGGGTGGATTAAGAGCTCCTATAATTCACCCCTCCACTTT.

This clone was seen once. The chain recombines TRBV27 with TRBJ2-2, with 13 bases fitting TRBD2. The germline V gene has CDR1 MNHEY and CDR2 SMNVEV (reference sequence). The CDR3 covers 19 residues. J lost 6 bases, V lost 6 bases, and 16 bases had no gene match. CDR3 loop: CASRKRTSGRGVGAGELFF. CDR3 nucleotide sequence: TGTGCCAGCAGGAAGAGGACTAGCGGGAGAGGGGTGGGGGCCGGGGAGCTGTTTTTT.

The rearrangement uses TRBV30 and TRBJ2-7; a possible D gene is TRBD2 (6 bases). The CDR3 has 15 residues. Per the germline V gene, CDR1 is GTSNPN and CDR2 is SVGIG (reference sequence). V dropped 4 bases and J dropped 0 bases, with 16 bases sitting between them. The CDR3 bases are TGTGCCTGGACCCCGGGCGGGGCCTACTCCTACGAGCAGTACTTC. Translated: CAWTPGGAYSYEQYF. Drawing the rest from reference TRBV30 and TRBJ2-7, the complete variable domain is SQTIHQWPATLVQPVGSPLSLECTVEGTSNPNLYWYRQAAGRGLQLLFYSVGIGQISSEVPQNLSASRPQDRQFILSSKKLLLSDSGFYLCAWTPGGAYSYEQYFGPGTRLTVT.

The chain links TRBV5-4 to TRBJ2-7, with 9 bases fitting TRBD1. After removal of 2 bases from V and 0 bases from J, the junction contained 3 bases not matched to a gene. Germline CDR1 reads SGHNT; CDR2 reads YYREEE (reference sequence). The CDR3 covers 15 residues. The CDR3 DNA reads TGTGCCAGCAGCTTCCCGGGACAGGGCTCCTACGAGCAGTACTTC. It specifies CASSFPGQGSYEQYF.

The count of this clone is one. This sequence joins TRBV15 and TRBJ1-6, with D unclear. This CDR3 spans 14 amino acids. The V gene's germline CDR1 is LNHNV and CDR2 YYDKDF (reference sequence). With 3 bases removed from V and 2 bases from J, the gap between germline ends came to 5 bases. The CDR3 DNA reads as TGTGCCACCAGCAGTCAGACCTATAATTCACCCCTCCACTTT. Translation gives CATSSQTYNSPLHF.

This clone was seen a single time. The chain carries TRBV7-3 and TRBJ2-1; maybe TRBD1 (6 bases). The CDR3 is made up of 12 amino acids. In germline, CDR1 is SGHTA, CDR2 FQGTGA. V dropped 5 bases and J dropped 8 bases, with 10 bases sitting between them. CDR3 DNA sequence: TGTGCCAGCAGCCAGACAGGATATGAGCAGTTCTTC. This codes for CASSQTGYEQFF.

This chain joins TRBV7-9 and TRBJ1-2; D is perhaps TRBD1 (5 bases). The germline gives CDR1 SEHNR, CDR2 FQNEAQ (reference sequence). Trimming removed 5 bases from V and 3 bases from J, with 19 bases in between. The CDR3 loop spans 16 amino acids. The CDR3 spells CASSRRREGTHYGYTF. The CDR3 nucleotides are TGTGCCAGCAGCCGCCGCCGCGAAGGGACTCACTATGGCTACACCTTC.

This chain joins TRBV19 and TRBJ1-6; 7 bases match TRBD1. Per the germline V gene, CDR1 is LNHDA and CDR2 is SQIVND (reference sequence). With 10 bases clipped from V and 7 bases from J, the junction kept 13 bases outside the gene matches. This CDR3 has 15 residues. The CDR3: CATQTGIILNSPLHF. CDR3 DNA: TGTGCCACACAGACAGGGATCATATTGAATTCACCCCTCCACTTT.

In DNA, the CDR3 is TGTGCCAGCTCACCACTTCGAGGCTACGAGCAGTACTTC. It translates to CASSPLRGYEQYF. The chain carries TRBV18 and TRBJ2-7; D gene unclear. CDR3 length: 13 residues. Germline lookup yields CDR1 KGHSH and CDR2 LQKENI. V was shortened by 1 base and J by 3 bases, with 7 bases between the two germline ends.

Details on this clone: The same CDR3 is also encoded by other DNA sequences in this sample. This chain uses TRBV5-6 with TRBJ2-7; 9 bases line up with TRBD1. The CDR3 runs 15 residues. Germline CDR1 SGHDT, CDR2 YYEEEE. Losses at the gene ends were 0 bases for V and 3 bases for J; bases not matched to a gene: 4. The CDR3 DNA reads TGTGCCAGCAGCTTGGTTCGACAGGGGGGCTACGAGCAGTACTTC. Translating it yields CASSLVRQGGYEQYF.

The J gene is TRBJ2-3, the V gene TRBV18; D not resolved. Trimming cost V 0 bases and J 2 bases, with 6 bases left between them. The CDR3 runs 14 residues. The germline gives CDR1 KGHSH, CDR2 LQKENI. The CDR3 DNA reads TGTGCCAGCTCACCACCGGTACACACAGATACGCAGTATTTT. Encoded protein: CASSPPVHTDTQYF.

This clone has more than one count but fewer than ten. The V gene is TRBV27, the J gene TRBJ2-1; 10 nucleotides agree with TRBD2. The germline V gene encodes CDR1 MNHEY and CDR2 SMNVEV (reference sequence). The CDR3 has 17 amino acids. V shed 0 bases and J 8 bases; nucleotides not matched to a gene: 10. Here the CDR3 reads CASSLSSLTSGLDEQFF. DNA of the CDR3: TGTGCCAGCAGTTTATCGAGTCTGACTAGCGGGCTCGATGAGCAGTTCTTC.

This clone was seen a handful of times. The rearrangement joins TRBV2 to TRBJ2-3; tentative D call: TRBD2 (5 bases). V lost 8 bases to trimming and J lost 3 bases, with 15 bases between them. This CDR3 has 14 residues. Looked up from germline, CDR1 is SNHLY and CDR2 is FYNNEI. CDR3: CASSTVGGTDTQYF. The CDR3 DNA reads as TGTGCCAGCTCTACCGTAGGAGGTACAGATACGCAGTATTTT.

Turning to this clone: The same CDR3 arises from other DNA sequences in this sample as well. The J gene is TRBJ2-7, the V gene TRBV13; TRBD1 matches 9 bases. Losses at the gene ends were 6 bases for V and 5 bases for J; bases not matched to a gene: 11. This CDR3 is built from 15 residues. Per the germline V gene, CDR1 is PRHDT and CDR2 is FYEKMQ (reference sequence). CDR3 protein: CASSSALDRGHEQYF. CDR3 in DNA: TGTGCCAGCAGTTCAGCGTTGGACAGGGGCCACGAGCAGTACTTC.

This clone has a single count. An end of the junction differs from the germline gene, which may be a read error. The rearrangement links TRBV27 to TRBJ1-5; 7 nucleotides align to TRBD1. CDR3 length: 17 residues. Germline CDR1 MNHEY, CDR2 SMNVEV (reference sequence). Here the CDR3 DNA reads TGTGCCAGCAGCCCCACCAGGGGGAGTTTTAGCAATCAGCCCCGGCATTTT. This gives the protein CASSPTRGSFSNQPRHF.